This paragraph covers one TCR beta chain sequence. The data are from a study of blood T cell repertoires in COVID-19. Assay used: immunoSEQ multiplex PCR; TCRdb lists only in-frame clones, some missing. The sample holds some 160,000 clones, about nine tenths seen once. Trimming removed 2 bases from V and 6 bases from J, with 12 bases in between. This CDR3 contains 14 residues. Germline CDR1 SGHNT, CDR2 YYREEE (reference sequence). The source is a man between 18 and 35 years old with COVID-19, enrolled during active disease. The sequenced material came from peripheral blood. The V and J genes are TRBV5-4 and TRBJ2-1; weak D call: TRBD1 (6 bases). The CDR3 DNA is TGTGCCAGCAGCTTACCGGGGACAACCAATGAGCAGTTCTTC. The encoded protein is CASSLPGTTNEQFF. Based on the CDR3 plus reference TRBV5-4 and TRBJ2-1, the full variable domain is ETGVTQSPTHLIKTRGQQVTLRCSSQSGHNTVSWYQQALGQGPQFIFQYYREEENGRGNFPPRFSGLQFPNYSSELNVNALELDDSALYLCASSLPGTTNEQFFGPGTRLTVL.